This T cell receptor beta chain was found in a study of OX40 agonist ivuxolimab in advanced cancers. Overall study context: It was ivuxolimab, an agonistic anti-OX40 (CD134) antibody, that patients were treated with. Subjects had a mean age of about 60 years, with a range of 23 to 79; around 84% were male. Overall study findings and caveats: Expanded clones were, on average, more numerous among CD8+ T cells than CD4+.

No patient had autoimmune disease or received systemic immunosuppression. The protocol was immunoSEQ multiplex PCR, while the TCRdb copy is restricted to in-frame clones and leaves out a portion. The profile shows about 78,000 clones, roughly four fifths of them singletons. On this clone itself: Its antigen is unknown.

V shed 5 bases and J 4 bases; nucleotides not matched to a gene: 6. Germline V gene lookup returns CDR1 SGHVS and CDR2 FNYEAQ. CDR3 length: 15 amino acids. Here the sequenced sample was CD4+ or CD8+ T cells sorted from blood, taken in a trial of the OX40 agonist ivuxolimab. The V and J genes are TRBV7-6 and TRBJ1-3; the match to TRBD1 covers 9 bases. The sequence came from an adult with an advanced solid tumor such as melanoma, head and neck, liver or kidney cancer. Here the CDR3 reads CASSGGQGQGNTIYF. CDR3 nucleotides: TGTGCCAGCAGCGGAGGACAGGGGCAAGGAAACACCATATATTTT.